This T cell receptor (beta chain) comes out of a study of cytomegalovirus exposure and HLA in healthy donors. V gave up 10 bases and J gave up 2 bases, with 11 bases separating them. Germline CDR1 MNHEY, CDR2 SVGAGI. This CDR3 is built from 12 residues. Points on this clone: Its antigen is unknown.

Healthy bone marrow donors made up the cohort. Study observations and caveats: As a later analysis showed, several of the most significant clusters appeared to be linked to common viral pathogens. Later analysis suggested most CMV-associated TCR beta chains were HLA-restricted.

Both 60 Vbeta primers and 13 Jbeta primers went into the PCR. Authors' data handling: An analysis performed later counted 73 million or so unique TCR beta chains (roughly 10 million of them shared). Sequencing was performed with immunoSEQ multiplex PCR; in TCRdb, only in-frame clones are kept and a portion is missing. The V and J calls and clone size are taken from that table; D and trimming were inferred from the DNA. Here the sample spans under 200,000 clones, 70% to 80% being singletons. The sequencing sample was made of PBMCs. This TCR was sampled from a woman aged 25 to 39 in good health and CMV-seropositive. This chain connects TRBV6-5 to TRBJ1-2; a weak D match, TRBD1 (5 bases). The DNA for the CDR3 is TGTGCCACCGTGGGGGGGAACTATGGCTACACCTTC. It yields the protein CATVGGNYGYTF.